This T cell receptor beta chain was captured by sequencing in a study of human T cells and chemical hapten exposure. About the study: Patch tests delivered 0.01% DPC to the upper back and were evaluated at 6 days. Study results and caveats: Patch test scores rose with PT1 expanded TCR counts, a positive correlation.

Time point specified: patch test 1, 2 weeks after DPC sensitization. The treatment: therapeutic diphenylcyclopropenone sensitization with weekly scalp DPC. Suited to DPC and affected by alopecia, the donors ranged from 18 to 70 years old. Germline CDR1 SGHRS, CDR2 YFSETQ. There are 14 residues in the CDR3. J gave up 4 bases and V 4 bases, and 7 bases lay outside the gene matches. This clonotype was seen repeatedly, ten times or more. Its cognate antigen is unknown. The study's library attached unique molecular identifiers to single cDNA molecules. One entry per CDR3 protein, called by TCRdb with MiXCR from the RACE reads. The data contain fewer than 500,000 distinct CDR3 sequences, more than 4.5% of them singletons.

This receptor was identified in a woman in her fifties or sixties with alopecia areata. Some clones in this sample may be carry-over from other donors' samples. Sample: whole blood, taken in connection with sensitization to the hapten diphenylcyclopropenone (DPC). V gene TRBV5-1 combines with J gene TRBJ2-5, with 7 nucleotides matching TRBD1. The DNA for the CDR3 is TGCGCCAGCAGCCAGAATTCAGGGGGAGAGACCCAGTACTTC. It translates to CASSQNSGGETQYF.